A selection of T cell receptor beta chains follows, all from one sample in a study of tumor-infiltrating lymphocytes in primary liver carcinoma. TCRdb processed the multiplex PCR reads anew with MiXCR; each CDR3 protein has one entry. There are more than 85,000 distinct CDR3 sequences in the sample; around 84% occur only once, and approximately 18% lies in the top ten. Sequencing input: liver tumor tissue from sampling region 3. Every receptor here comes from a man aged 40-55 years with primary liver carcinoma and hepatitis B virus infection. Both conserved end residues are part of each CDR3. Fields, in order: D gene, V gene, clone size, J gene, CDR3 protein, CDR3 DNA. D genes are given only for firm matches. Clone size is given for some rows only: seen once, a few or many times, or a class if the clone is expanded.

TRBD2,TRBV11-1,-,TRBJ2-4,CTSSFPGTSGTRNIQYF,TGTACCAGTAGCTTTCCCGGGACTAGCGGGACCCGAAACATTCAGTACTTC
TRBD2,TRBV28,-,TRBJ2-1,CARSSPTSGSFSEQFF,TGTGCCAGGAGTTCCCCGACTAGCGGGAGTTTCAGTGAGCAGTTCTTC
TRBD1,TRBV6-1,few,TRBJ2-7,CASTRTGSYEQHF,TGTGCCAGCACCCGGACAGGTTCCTACGAGCAGCACTTT
TRBD2,TRBV4-2,-,TRBJ2-7,CASSQEASGTGEQYF,TGTGCCAGCAGCCAAGAGGCTAGCGGGACGGGCGAGCAATACTTC
TRBD1,TRBV12-3/TRBV12-4,-,TRBJ1-2,CACSAPGQGSGYTF,TGTGCCTGCAGTGCGCCCGGACAGGGCAGTGGCTACACCTTC
-,TRBV4-2,-,TRBJ1-4,CASSEPHREELFF,TGCGCCAGCAGCGAGCCCCACCGTGAAGAACTGTTTTTT
TRBD2,TRBV7-8,-,TRBJ2-7,CASSVTSGTRSEQYF,TGTGCTAGCAGCGTAACTAGCGGAACTAGGTCCGAGCAGTACTTC
TRBD1,TRBV5-8,-,TRBJ2-7,CARSLHGQGAYEQYF,TGTGCCAGGAGCTTACACGGACAGGGGGCCTATGAGCAGTACTTC
TRBD2,TRBV4-3,many,TRBJ2-1,CASSQEWLAGYNEQFF,TGCGCCAGCAGCCAAGAGTGGCTAGCGGGATACAATGAGCAGTTCTTC
-,TRBV6-1,-,TRBJ2-6,CASIEQGRTNVLTF,TGTGCCAGCATTGAACAGGGAAGGACCAACGTCCTGACTTTC
-,TRBV6-1,once,TRBJ1-2,CACYSVVDYGYTF,TGTGCCTGCTATTCGGTCGTAGACTATGGCTACACCTTC
TRBD2,TRBV4-2,-,TRBJ2-1,CTNSQASGVSYNEQFF,TGTACCAACAGCCAAGCTAGCGGAGTCTCCTACAATGAGCAGTTCTTC
-,TRBV10-3,-,TRBJ1-5,CTISGTWSSNQPQHF,TGTACCATCAGTGGAACATGGTCTAGCAATCAGCCCCAGCATTTT
TRBD1,TRBV6-1,once,TRBJ2-6,CASNGYRGPTSGANVLTF,TGTGCCAGCAATGGATACAGGGGTCCTACCTCTGGGGCCAACGTTCTGACTTTC
TRBD1,TRBV5-6,-,TRBJ1-6,CTSSPTGTGGDSPIHF,TGTACCAGCAGCCCAACCGGGACAGGGGGCGATTCACCCATCCACTTT
-,TRBV6-1,-,TRBJ1-5,CASSYDSYQPQQF,TGTGCCAGCAGTTACGACAGCTATCAGCCCCAACAGTTT
-,TRBV11-2,-,TRBJ2-2,CISSTDSDTGELFF,TGTATCAGCAGCACAGACTCGGACACCGGGGAGCTGTTCTTT
-,TRBV6-1,-,TRBJ2-5,CACSAAVGGQETQYF,TGTGCATGCAGTGCAGCGGTGGGCGGCCAAGAGACCCAGTACTTC
TRBD1,TRBV6-2/TRBV6-3,once,TRBJ2-1,CANSFLDRGYNEQFF,TGTGCCAACAGCTTTCTTGACAGGGGCTACAATGAGCAGTTCTTC
-,TRBV5-4,-,TRBJ2-7,CAGSTPSGGTHEQYF,TGTGCCGGCAGCACCCCGAGTGGCGGGACCCACGAACAGTACTTC
-,TRBV11-2,few,TRBJ2-3,CASSLVFGRATDTQYF,TGTGCCAGCAGCTTAGTATTTGGACGGGCTACAGATACGCAGTATTTT
TRBD1,TRBV6-6,-,TRBJ2-2,CVCTTGVANTGELFF,TGTGTCTGCACTACAGGGGTGGCGAACACCGGGGAGCTGTTTTTT
-,TRBV28,-,TRBJ2-5,CTSSRDVGQETQYF,TGCACCAGCAGTCGGGACGTTGGGCAAGAGACCCAGTACTTC
-,TRBV28,many,TRBJ2-7,CASEDSANVYEQYF,TGTGCCAGCGAAGATAGCGCAAATGTCTACGAGCAGTACTTC
-,TRBV6-2/TRBV6-3,once,TRBJ2-7,CASNYEIPYDQYF,TGTGCCAGCAATTACGAGATACCCTACGATCAGTACTTC
-,TRBV4-1,-,TRBJ1-2,CGSSQVSTANLYGYTF,TGCGGCAGCAGCCAAGTATCGACGGCGAACCTCTATGGCTACACCTTC
TRBD2,TRBV5-1,-,TRBJ2-1,CASCSSGVYNEQFF,TGCGCCAGCTGCTCTAGCGGGGTGTACAATGAGCAGTTCTTC
-,TRBV6-5,-,TRBJ2-7,CGSRRTIGRSWEQYF,TGTGGCAGCAGGCGGACTATCGGGAGATCTTGGGAGCAGTACTTC
-,TRBV5-6,once,TRBJ1-5,CASSMVDLSQHF,TGTGCCAGCAGCATGGTGGATCTGTCCCAGCATTTT
TRBD1,TRBV28,-,TRBJ2-7,CPSTIFGTGPREQCF,TGTCCCAGCACCATTTTCGGGACAGGGCCTAGGGAGCAGTGCTTC
TRBD1,TRBV5-5,-,TRBJ2-3,CASSLLQGAVRTDMQYF,TGTGCCAGTAGCTTGCTTCAGGGGGCGGTACGCACAGATATGCAGTATTTT
TRBD2,TRBV2,-,TRBJ2-3,CASVWLAGGTDTLYF,TGTGCCAGCGTGTGGCTAGCGGGAGGCACAGATACGCTGTATTTT
TRBD1,TRBV5-5,-,TRBJ2-5,CASSLAKTGGETQCF,TGTGCTAGCAGCTTAGCCAAAACAGGGGGAGAGACCCAGTGCTTC
-,TRBV19,once,TRBJ2-7,CTSSKVTGPYEQYF,TGTACCAGTAGTAAGGTAACGGGACCCTACGAGCAGTACTTC
TRBD1,TRBV29-1,-,TRBJ2-3,CSVEGQGSSDTHYF,TGCAGTGTTGAGGGACAGGGGAGTTCAGATACGCATTATTTT
TRBD2,TRBV5-4,-,TRBJ2-5,CASSLSGTSFEAQCF,TGTGCCAGCAGCCTTTCCGGGACTAGCTTTGAGGCCCAGTGCTTC
TRBD2,TRBV4-2,-,TRBJ2-1,CTSNQEVAGASYNEQFF,TGTACCAGCAACCAAGAGGTAGCGGGGGCATCCTACAATGAACAGTTCTTC
-,TRBV28,-,TRBJ1-2,CANSRRDGPYGYTF,TGTGCCAATAGCCGGCGGGACGGACCTTATGGCTACACCTTC
-,TRBV28,-,TRBJ2-5,CASTLFYRQGQETQYF,TGTGCCAGTACTTTATTCTACCGACAAGGCCAAGAGACCCAGTACTTC
-,TRBV11-2,-,TRBJ2-7,CASNSGWLYGREQYF,TGTGCCAGCAACTCCGGATGGCTTTACGGGCGCGAGCAGTACTTC
TRBD1,TRBV11-2,-,TRBJ2-7,CASSRSATGSFEQYF,TGTGCCAGTAGCCGTTCTGCGACAGGGAGCTTCGAGCAGTACTTC